These 21 T cell receptor beta chains share one sample of origin, sequenced in a study of cytomegalovirus exposure and HLA in healthy donors. PCR involved 60 Vbeta and 13 Jbeta primers. Profiling relied on immunoSEQ multiplex PCR, and the TCRdb table lists in-frame clones only, not all of them. The profile shows about 170,000 clones, 82% of them singletons. Material for sequencing was PBMCs. The source of these receptors is a girl aged 2-9 years in good health and CMV-seropositive.

In its sample, this clone was seen a few times. The chain is built from TRBV6-1 and TRBJ2-2; D gene ambiguous. The CDR3 has 16 amino acids. V was cut by 2 bases and J by 5 bases, with 15 bases left in between. Germline V lookup: CDR1 MNHNS, CDR2 SASEGT. The CDR3 spells CASSEKLFLWTGELFF. In DNA, the CDR3 is TGTGCCAGCAGTGAAAAACTCTTTTTGTGGACCGGGGAGCTGTTTTTT.

This clone was counted only a few times. This sequence joins TRBV19 and TRBJ2-3, with 9 nucleotides matching TRBD2. After removal of 6 bases from V and 2 bases from J, the junction contained 9 bases not matched to a gene. Germline CDR1 and CDR2: LNHDA and SQIVND (reference sequence). This CDR3 is built from 16 residues. In DNA, the CDR3 is TGTGCCAGTAGCCTCGGACTAGCGCCGATCACAGATACGCAGTATTTT. Amino acid sequence: CASSLGLAPITDTQYF.

V gene TRBV28 combines with J gene TRBJ1-2; the match to TRBD1 covers 8 bases. The CDR3 spans 16 residues. From germline, CDR1 is MDHEN and CDR2 SYDVKM. After removal of 5 bases from V and 4 bases from J, the junction contained 12 bases not matched to a gene. CDR3 nucleotide sequence: TGTGCCAGCAGTCCCCTCCAGGGGGCGCGCGTCTATGGCTACACCTTC. This gives the protein CASSPLQGARVYGYTF.

The V call is TRBV4-1, the J call TRBJ1-5, with TRBD1 matching over 8 bases. This CDR3 spans 19 amino acids. The V gene's germline CDR1 is MGHRA and CDR2 YSYEKL. J gave up 3 bases and V 1 base, and 14 bases lay outside the gene matches. CDR3 DNA: TGCGCCAGCAGCCAAGCAACGCCTCGCAGGGGGCACGCCAATCAGCCCCAGCATTTT. Its translation: CASSQATPRRGHANQPQHF.

This sequence joins TRBV19 and TRBJ1-1; tentative D call: TRBD1 (5 bases). The CDR3 is 14 amino acids. Per the germline V gene, CDR1 is LNHDA and CDR2 is SQIVND (reference sequence). V shed 3 bases and J shed 4 bases, with 12 bases lying between them. The DNA for the CDR3 is TGTGCCAGTAGTATTAGGCAGGGAGGCACTGAAGCTTTCTTT. Amino acid sequence: CASSIRQGGTEAFF.

This sequence joins TRBV5-1 and TRBJ1-4; D may be TRBD1 (6 bases). The CDR3 has 15 amino acids. V was pared by 0 bases and J by 2 bases, with 8 bases between. Per germline, CDR1 SGHRS and CDR2 YFSETQ. DNA of the CDR3: TGCGCCAGCAGCTTGGAGCAGGGGACTAATGAAAAACTGTTTTTT. Protein product: CASSLEQGTNEKLFF.

This clone has a handful of counts. The chain recombines TRBV5-5 with TRBJ2-7, with D hard to call. The CDR3 is made up of 13 amino acids. Germline V gene lookup returns CDR1 SGHKS and CDR2 YYEKEE (reference sequence). The ends were cut back, 6 bases at V and 0 bases at J, with 10 bases in the middle. CDR3 protein: CASTSRNSYEQYF. CDR3 DNA sequence: TGTGCCAGCACCAGCAGGAACTCCTACGAGCAGTACTTC.

DNA of the CDR3: TGTGCCAGCAGTGGGCTAGCGGGTGGTAACGAGCAGTACTTC. Protein sequence: CASSGLAGGNEQYF. The V gene is TRBV2, the J gene TRBJ2-7; TRBD2 matches 8 bases. Germline V gene lookup returns CDR1 SNHLY and CDR2 FYNNEI. V lost 4 bases, J lost 5 bases, and 7 bases stayed unmatched. The CDR3 is made up of 14 amino acids.

CDR3 loop: CASSLVTGMDEQYF. CDR3 sequence (DNA): TGCGCCAGCAGCTTGGTAACAGGGATGGATGAGCAGTACTTC. The gene calls are TRBV5-1 and TRBJ2-7; D is possibly TRBD1 (6 bases). There are 14 residues in the CDR3. Germline CDR1 is SGHRS and CDR2 is YFSETQ. V was cut by 0 bases and J by 7 bases, with 14 bases left in between.

This chain connects TRBV7-2 to TRBJ2-7; D gene uncertain. CDR1 and CDR2 (germline): SGHTA, FQGNSA. Between the trimmed V and J ends, which lost 6 bases and 0 bases, there was a span of 6 bases. This CDR3 comprises 12 residues. This chain's CDR3 is CASSLSSYEQYF. Written as DNA, the CDR3 is TGTGCCAGCAGTCTCAGCTCCTACGAGCAGTACTTC.

The genes are TRBV7-3 and TRBJ2-7; tentative D call: TRBD1 (5 bases). Trimming shortened V by 1 base and J by 2 bases, and 15 bases separated the two germline ends. This CDR3 has 16 amino acids. CDR1 and CDR2 from the germline V gene are SGHTA and FQGTGA. Written as DNA, the CDR3 is TGTGCCAGCAGCTTAATGGGCTGGACACCCACCTACGAGCAGTACTTC. Translating it yields CASSLMGWTPTYEQYF.

This chain uses TRBV4-1 with TRBJ2-1; TRBD1 matches 7 bases. Germline trimming cut 2 bases from V and 5 bases from J; bases unmatched to any gene: 18. The CDR3 length is 19 residues. The germline gives CDR1 MGHRA, CDR2 YSYEKL. Here the CDR3 reads CASSQYLLLQGWRNNEQFF. The CDR3, as DNA: TGCGCCAGCAGCCAATATCTTCTGCTACAGGGGTGGCGGAACAATGAGCAGTTCTTC.

The rearrangement links TRBV2 to TRBJ2-3, with TRBD2 identical over 10 bases. This CDR3 has 20 residues. V dropped 5 bases and J dropped 3; count of bases not matched to a gene: 20. Germline V CDR1 and CDR2: SNHLY, FYNNEI. The CDR3 DNA reads TGTGCCAGCAGTTACCCCGGGACTAGCGTAAGTGGGTCTGGAACAGATACGCAGTATTTT. This gives the protein CASSYPGTSVSGSGTDTQYF.

The chain combines TRBV5-1 with TRBJ2-7; possibly TRBD1 for D (5 bases). Trimming removed 3 bases at V and 4 bases at J, with 14 bases between. The CDR3 contains 14 residues. CDR1 SGHRS and CDR2 YFSETQ come from the germline V gene. The CDR3 DNA reads TGCGCCAGCAGCTATCCCAGGGTCCCTTACGAGCAGTACTTC. It translates to CASSYPRVPYEQYF.

The V and J genes are TRBV7-9 and TRBJ2-6; 7 bases match TRBD2. This CDR3 region has 16 residues. Germline V lookup: CDR1 SEHNR, CDR2 FQNEAQ (reference sequence). V lost 5 bases and J lost 2; bases outside the gene matches: 6. The CDR3 reads CASSRGDGAGANVLTF. The CDR3 coding sequence is TGTGCCAGCAGCCGGGGGGACGGGGCTGGGGCCAACGTCCTGACTTTC.

This clone was seen at least ten times. A read error may explain this, as a much larger clone is one base away. The rearrangement links TRBV6-4 to TRBJ2-6; possible D gene TRBD1, 6 bases. This CDR3 is 15 amino acids long. Germline V lookup: CDR1 MRHNA, CDR2 SNTAGT. V lost 3 bases, J lost 0 bases, and 6 bases lay in between. In nucleotides, the CDR3 is TGTGCCAGCAGTGAGGACAGCTCTGGGGCCAACGTCCTGACTTTC. The encoded protein is CASSEDSSGANVLTF.

The V gene is TRBV6-5, the J gene TRBJ1-2; tentatively, D is TRBD1 (5 bases). Germline V gene lookup returns CDR1 MNHEY and CDR2 SVGAGI. This CDR3 comprises 13 residues. The V and J ends lost 6 bases and 4 bases respectively, with 12 bases between them. The CDR3 protein is CASSPGQIYGYTF. The CDR3 bases are TGTGCCAGCAGCCCCGGACAAATCTATGGCTACACCTTC.

CDR3 bases: TGTGCCTGGAGTATGAGAGGAAACACCATATATTTT. Its translation: CAWSMRGNTIYF. The rearrangement links TRBV30 to TRBJ1-3; D gene uncertain. Per germline, CDR1 GTSNPN and CDR2 SVGIG (reference sequence). The CDR3 runs 12 residues. V lost 2 bases, J lost 4 bases, and 6 bases lay in between.

The V call is TRBV11-2, the J call TRBJ2-7, with 10 bases fitting TRBD2. With V trimmed by 4 bases and J by 2 bases, 14 bases remained unmatched. CDR1 is SGHAT and CDR2 is FQNNGV in the germline V gene. The CDR3 spans 18 residues. DNA of the CDR3: TGTGCCAGCAGCTCCCCGTTCAGCGGGAGGGCCCAGCCCTACGAGCAGTACTTC. It encodes CASSSPFSGRAQPYEQYF.

This clone was seen only once. A junction end diverges from the germline sequence, so it may reflect a read error. The rearrangement uses TRBV11-2 and TRBJ2-7; D is perhaps TRBD1 (6 bases). The CDR3 spans 17 residues. Germline V gene lookup returns CDR1 SGHAT and CDR2 FQNNGV. Here the CDR3 reads CASSSPMSTGRTYGQYF. In DNA form, the CDR3 reads TGTGCCAGCAGCTCCCCCATGTCGACAGGTCGAACGTACGGGCAGTACTTC.

Details on this clone: This CDR3 is also generated by other DNA sequences in the sample. The V call is TRBV29-1, the J call TRBJ2-7; TRBD1 agrees at 7 bases. Germline V CDR1 and CDR2: SQVTM, ANQGSEA. Trimming at V came to 4 bases and at J to 3 bases, leaving 6 bases not matched to a gene. The CDR3 has 13 amino acids. CDR3 in DNA: TGCAGCGTTGTAGGACAGGATGACTACGAGCAGTACTTC. The encoded protein is CSVVGQDDYEQYF.